A selection of T cell receptor beta chains follows, all from one sample in a study of STAT3 mutations in large granular lymphocyte leukemia. Assay used: immunoSEQ multiplex PCR; TCRdb lists only in-frame clones, some missing. The table includes around 8,600 clones, 85% to 90% detected once. The material sequenced was peripheral blood mononuclear cells. All receptors derive from a man older than 75 with T-cell large granular lymphocyte leukemia. Some clones in this sample may be carry-over from other donors' samples. CDR3s include the opening cysteine and the closing phenylalanine or tryptophan. The D gene is left open where the match is weak. Expanded clones get a size class; other rows say once, few or many, or leave the size out.

CASSPTGTSTIEEQYF TGTGCCAGCAGCCCCACCGGGACATCCACAATTGAGGAGCAGTACTTC TRBJ2-7 . TRBV5-6 .
CATKQGNEKLFF TGTGCCACCAAACAGGGAAATGAAAAACTGTTTTTT TRBJ1-4 . TRBV28 .
CASSKTGRNTEAFF TGTGCCAGCAGCAAAACAGGGCGGAACACTGAAGCTTTCTTT TRBJ1-1 . TRBV7-9 .
CASSPPSGLGASYEQYF TGTGCCAGCTCACCTCCATCGGGACTAGGGGCCTCCTACGAGCAGTACTTC TRBJ2-7 TRBD2 TRBV18 .
CASSPGRLYEQYF TGTGCCAGCTCACCGGGGAGGTTGTACGAGCAGTACTTC TRBJ2-7 . TRBV18 .
CSVAGGNIQYF TGCAGTGTGGCAGGGGGGAACATTCAGTACTTC TRBJ2-4 . TRBV20-1 .
CASSRELREETQYF TGCGCCAGCTCACGAGAACTCAGGGAAGAGACCCAGTACTTC TRBJ2-5 . TRBV10-2 once
CASSLGGGLYEQYF TGTGCCAGCAGCTTAGGGGGTGGACTCTACGAGCAGTACTTC TRBJ2-7 . TRBV7-2 .
CASSLGDGAPYQPQHF TGTGCCAGCAGCTTAGGGGACGGGGCCCCCTATCAGCCCCAGCATTTT TRBJ1-5 . TRBV7-9 .
CASSRSGQLNSPLHF TGTGCCAGCAGCCGTTCGGGACAACTTAATTCACCCCTCCACTTT TRBJ1-6 . TRBV6-5 .
CASSLNRGAYEQYF TGTGCCAGCAGCTTGAACAGGGGCGCCTACGAGCAGTACTTC TRBJ2-7 TRBD1 TRBV5-4 .
CAWSVGPLLPEQYF TGTGCCTGGAGTGTAGGCCCCCTGTTGCCGGAGCAGTACTTC TRBJ2-7 . TRBV30 once
CASSLSPRGDEQYF TGTGCCAGCAGCCTCTCCCCGAGGGGCGACGAGCAGTACTTC TRBJ2-7 . TRBV7-2 .
CASSLRQDRQELFF TGTGCCAGCAGCTTAAGGCAGGATCGACAGGAGCTGTTTTTT TRBJ2-2 . TRBV7-3 .
CASSYGQGFNYGYTF TGTGCCAGCAGCTACGGACAGGGGTTTAACTATGGCTACACCTTC TRBJ1-2 TRBD1 TRBV5-8 .
CAIRGGQAVNTGELFF TGTGCCATCAGAGGGGGACAGGCCGTGAACACCGGGGAGCTGTTTTTT TRBJ2-2 TRBD1 TRBV10-3 .
CASSKQAGGLTDTQYF TGTGCCAGCAGCAAACAGGCGGGGGGGCTCACAGATACGCAGTATTTT TRBJ2-3 TRBD2 TRBV9 .
CASSLTRDGAYEQYF TGTGCCAGCAGTTTAACCCGGGACGGAGCCTACGAGCAGTACTTC TRBJ2-7 . TRBV6-6 once
CASRGQGASGYTF TGCGCCAGCAGGGGACAGGGGGCCAGTGGCTACACCTTC TRBJ1-2 TRBD1 TRBV5-1 .
CASSYSYYGYTF TGTGCCAGCAGCTACAGCTACTATGGCTACACCTTC TRBJ1-2 . TRBV5-4 few
CASSLPQGGDTQYF TGCGCCAGCAGCTTGCCTCAGGGGGGCGATACGCAGTATTTT TRBJ2-3 . TRBV5-1 .
CASSQRTRTRNGYTF TGCGCCAGCAGCCAACGGACACGGACTAGGAATGGCTACACCTTC TRBJ1-2 . TRBV4-1 .
CASIKGQGIGYTF TGTGCCAGCATTAAAGGACAGGGTATAGGCTACACCTTC TRBJ1-2 TRBD1 TRBV6-1 once
CASSLMPGRSTDTQYF TGTGCCAGCAGCTTAATGCCAGGGAGGTCCACAGATACGCAGTATTTT TRBJ2-3 . TRBV7-3 .
CASSLQTQETQYF TGTGCCAGTAGTCTACAGACTCAAGAGACCCAGTACTTC TRBJ2-5 . TRBV19 .
CASSSGGPISSYEQYF TGTGCCAGCAGCTCTGGGGGCCCAATTAGCTCCTACGAGCAGTACTTC TRBJ2-7 . TRBV7-9 .
CASSGGTNQPQHF TGTGCCAGCAGCGGGGGCACCAATCAGCCCCAGCATTTT TRBJ1-5 . TRBV14 .
CASSRGGSISYNEQFF TGTGCCAGCAGCCGAGGGGGCTCCATCTCCTACAATGAGCAGTTCTTC TRBJ2-1 TRBD1 TRBV7-9 .
CASSLLTGNTGELFF TGTGCCAGCAGCTTACTTACGGGGAACACCGGGGAGCTGTTTTTT TRBJ2-2 . TRBV5-4 .
CASSTGGVSGETQYF TGCGCCAGCAGCACCGGCGGGGTTTCGGGAGAGACCCAGTACTTC TRBJ2-5 . TRBV5-1 .
CASSMGTFGEQYF TGTGCCAGTAGTATGGGCACCTTTGGAGAGCAGTACTTC TRBJ2-7 . TRBV19 few
CAARGGGQLQETQYF TGTGCCGCCCGAGGCGGGGGGCAACTCCAAGAGACCCAGTACTTC TRBJ2-5 TRBD2 TRBV10-3 .
CASSVMGVNEQYF TGTGCCAGCAGTGTTATGGGGGTAAACGAGCAGTACTTC TRBJ2-7 . TRBV25-1 .
CASTKGQYSDTQYF TGTGCCAGCACCAAGGGACAGTATTCAGATACGCAGTATTTT TRBJ2-3 TRBD1 TRBV11-2 .
CASNKNRGRYEKLFF TGTGCCAGCAACAAGAACAGGGGGCGGTATGAAAAACTGTTTTTT TRBJ1-4 TRBD1 TRBV6-6 .
CASSMWTDYTF TGTGCCAGTAGTATGTGGACTGACTACACCTTC TRBJ1-2 . TRBV19 .
CAWSRPTRGTEAFF TGTGCCTGGAGTCGACCGACTAGGGGCACTGAAGCTTTCTTT TRBJ1-1 . TRBV30 few
CASSPLVTSEQYF TGTGCCAGCTCGCCGTTAGTGACCTCCGAGCAGTACTTC TRBJ2-7 . TRBV18 once
CAWKREEKLFF TGTGCCTGGAAACGAGAAGAAAAACTGTTTTTT TRBJ1-4 . TRBV30 once
CASSLQTGEWTEAFF TGCGCCAGCAGCTTACAAACAGGGGAATGGACTGAAGCTTTCTTT TRBJ1-1 TRBD1 TRBV5-1 .
CASRVGPNQPQHF TGTGCCAGCAGGGTAGGCCCGAATCAGCCCCAGCATTTT TRBJ1-5 . TRBV28 once